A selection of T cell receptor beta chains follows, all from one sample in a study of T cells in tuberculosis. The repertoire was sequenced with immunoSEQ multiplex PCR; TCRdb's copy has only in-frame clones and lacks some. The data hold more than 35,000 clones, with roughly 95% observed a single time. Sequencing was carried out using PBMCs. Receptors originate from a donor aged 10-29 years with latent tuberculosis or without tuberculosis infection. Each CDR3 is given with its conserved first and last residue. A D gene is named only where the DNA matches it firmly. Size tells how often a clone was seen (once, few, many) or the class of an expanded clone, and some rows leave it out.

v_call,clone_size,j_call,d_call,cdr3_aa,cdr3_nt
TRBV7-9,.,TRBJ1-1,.,CASSLAESRGGWRTEAFF,TGTGCCAGCAGCTTAGCCGAGAGCCGCGGGGGGTGGAGGACTGAAGCTTTCTTT
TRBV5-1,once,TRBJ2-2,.,CASRRLATNTGELFF,TGCGCCAGCCGGCGACTGGCCACGAACACCGGGGAGCTGTTTTTT
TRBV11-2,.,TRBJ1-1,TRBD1,CASSLEGRDRRAFF,TGTGCCAGCAGCTTAGAAGGTCGGGACAGGAGAGCTTTCTTT
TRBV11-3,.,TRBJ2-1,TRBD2,CASSPGTSGNEQFF,TGTGCCAGCAGCCCCGGGACTAGCGGAAATGAGCAGTTCTTC
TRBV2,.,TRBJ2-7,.,CASSEALFGESYEQYF,TGTGCCAGCAGTGAAGCGCTTTTTGGAGAGAGCTACGAGCAGTACTTC
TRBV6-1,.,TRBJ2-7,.,CASSEFEGESYEQYF,TGTGCCAGCAGTGAATTCGAGGGGGAGTCCTACGAGCAGTACTTC
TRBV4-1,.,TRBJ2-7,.,CASSRSQAYEQYF,TGCGCCAGCAGCCGAAGTCAGGCTTACGAGCAGTACTTC
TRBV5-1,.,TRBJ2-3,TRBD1,CASSTAGGDLGDTQYF,TGCGCCAGCAGCACCGCAGGGGGCGATCTGGGGGATACGCAGTATTTT
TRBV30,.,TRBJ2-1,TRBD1,CACQRTGINEQFF,TGTGCCTGTCAGCGGACAGGTATCAATGAGCAGTTCTTC
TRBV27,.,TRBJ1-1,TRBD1,CASSLLGQGEAFF,TGTGCCAGCAGCCTGTTGGGACAGGGGGAAGCTTTCTTT
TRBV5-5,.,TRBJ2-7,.,CASSPRWGGPWDEQYF,TGTGCCAGCAGCCCCCGGTGGGGGGGGCCTTGGGACGAGCAGTACTTC
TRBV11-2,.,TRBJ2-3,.,CASSLATTTDTQYF,TGTGCCAGCAGCTTGGCCACTACGACAGATACGCAGTATTTT